This T cell receptor beta chain was sequenced during a study of blood T cell repertoires in COVID-19. Study as a whole: Sites across the United States, Italy and Spain contributed samples from acute and convalescent COVID-19. The cDNA or gDNA used as material had been derived from T cells, B-cell-depleted T cells, or PBMCs.

In the study's own analysis: Cell counts per sample came from amplifying reference gene primers. The data were produced by immunoSEQ multiplex PCR, yet TCRdb's version contains in-frame clones alone and is incomplete. For V, J and clone size, that table is used; D and trimming come from the DNA. The table shows fewer than 300,000 clones, with 82% occurring only once. This TCR came from a woman under 30 with acute or convalescent COVID-19. What was sequenced was peripheral blood.

The CDR3 is CATSDGPGLANYNEQFF. In DNA, the CDR3 is TGTGCCACCAGTGATGGGCCGGGACTAGCGAACTACAATGAGCAGTTCTTC. The chain links TRBV24-1 to TRBJ2-1, with TRBD2 matching 10 bases. J was trimmed by 3 bases and V by 3 bases; bases with no gene match: 7. This CDR3 region has 17 residues. From germline, CDR1 is KGHDR and CDR2 SFDVKD.